The clone carrying this T cell receptor beta chain is a singleton in its sample. Its specificity is unknown. With 7 bases removed from V and 5 bases from J, the gap between germline ends came to 15 bases. The CDR3 spans 14 residues. Germline V gene lookup returns CDR1 LNHDA and CDR2 SQIVND (reference sequence). These data come from a study of CD8 T cell repertoires and HIV-1 epitope variants. Study-wide background: Twenty-five autologous and known Gag and Nef epitope variant peptides each stimulated T cells separately. Study-wide results and limits: Nef KF9 drew several clonotypes and HW9 one, without TAALDMSHF responses. Only beta chains were identified, marking proliferation to antigen, not function.

Survey-depth immunoSEQ sequencing covered TCR beta CDR3 regions. The protocol was immunoSEQ multiplex PCR, while the TCRdb copy is restricted to in-frame clones and leaves out a portion. The sample lists tens of thousands of clones, over 70% occurring once. Sequenced material: uncultured baseline CD8+ T cells from peripheral blood mononuclear cells (PBMCs). The receptor was isolated from a male donor with HIV. V usage is TRBV19 and J usage is TRBJ1-5, with D perhaps TRBD1 (5 bases). CDR3 in amino acids: CASNPGTLDQPQHF. In DNA, the CDR3 is TGTGCCAGTAATCCCGGGACCTTGGATCAGCCCCAGCATTTT.